This T cell receptor beta chain is drawn from a study of beta chain features in type 1 diabetes (dated by TCRdb to 2016 to 2018). Looking at the study overall: Mean age, gender distribution, total cell number and subset yield did not differ between patients and healthy donors. A total of about 100,000,000 sorted cells were examined across all samples, and RNA yield correlated strongly with the number of cells per subset. The study compared the TCRB repertoires of sorted circulating CD4+ T cell subsets in recently diagnosed type 1 diabetes patients with those in matched healthy donors. Whereas all 28 donors provided naive and central memory subsets, regulatory and stem cell-like memory subsets were isolated from just 8 patients and about 8 healthy donors. Summary of the overall study and its limitations: At VDJ recombination sites, type 1 diabetes patients had fewer insertions and more deleted nucleotides, which implies abnormalities in thymic rearrangement. Type 1 diabetes patients showed a moderate but significant shortening of TCRB CDR3 length in all four CD4+ subsets. Only small numbers of individuals were included in the HLA sub-analyses, which left unresolved whether HLA type had any influence on TCRB rearrangement. Naive, central memory and regulatory TCRB repertoires appeared to be more alike among patients than among healthy donors. PCR might favor shorter templates, but patient and control samples were amplified and corrected together, so any skew would affect both groups equally. Because cDNA was sequenced instead of genomic DNA, activated cells with high expression could be over-represented, although the groups did not differ in activation or CD3 levels.

Concerning this clone itself: The clone's antigen remains unknown. No quality values exist for individual bases; no much larger clone is one base distant.

The High Capacity cDNA Reverse Transcription Kit was used to reverse transcribe all of the isolated RNA, meaning that expressed TCRB transcripts were what got sequenced. Naive, central memory and regulatory T cell samples underwent deep immunoSEQ sequencing, averaging roughly 3.4 million total reads per sample. Sorted cells were lysed in RLT buffer, and RNA was extracted using DNase-treated RNeasy Micro or Mini kits according to cell number. To prevent cross-contamination, every cell subset was processed on its own, while patient and healthy donor samples were processed together. The immunoSEQ multiplex PCR was used to amplify TCRB sequences from cDNA, yielding 87-bp fragments that span the CDR3 region. Sequencing of the amplicons was performed on the Illumina HiSeq platform. The published analysis was carried out like this. Synthetic template baselines were used to correct PCR bias computationally, reads within Hamming distance 2 were collapsed together, and singletons that could not be merged were discarded. Reads were aligned against IMGT so that V, D and J genes, CDR3 length and insertions or deletions at six rearrangement sites could be assigned. Clonotype counts were normalized to sorted cell number within each subset before computing true diversity and Gini coefficients with the tcR R package. The overlap coefficient, calculated on TCRB nucleotide sequences, was used to measure repertoire sharing. TCRdb took over this immuneACCESS table, retaining in-frame rearrangements with V and J assigned. Such tables are incomplete; in checked studies, under half of the missing clones stem from an unresolved V gene, and the remainder is unexplained. The V and J calls and clone size were taken over from that table, and D and trimming were inferred from the DNA. Recorded for this sample are roughly 140,000 clones; 11% of them occurred a single time. The ten largest clones take up roughly 1.9% of the sample.

The CDR3, cysteine through phenylalanine, is 15 amino acids long. The read is trimmed to its CDR3 DNA, 45 bases read in frame from base 1. V lost 0 bases and J lost 0 bases; the stretch between them is 7 bases long. The germline V gene specifies SGHTA as CDR1 and FQGNSA as CDR2. From each donor, a single peripheral blood sample of 100 to 150 mL on average was drawn into heparinised tubes. A BD FACSAria II and a panel including CD45RO, CCR7, CD25, CD127, CD95 and CD27 were used to sort naive, central memory, regulatory and stem cell-like memory CD4+ T cells. Purity was above 95% for every sorted population. PBMCs were separated immediately by Lymphoprep density gradient centrifugation and were stained directly, without being cultured. To minimize batch effects, samples were stained and sorted in pairs, one healthy donor with one patient per experiment.

The chain is assembled from TRBV7-2 and TRBJ2-3, with TRBD1 tentatively as D gene (6 bases match). The sequencing sample was made of central memory CD4+ T cells from blood. The receptor comes from a man aged 18 to 30 in good health. The bases are TGTGCCAGCAGCTTAGCGGGGGCCAGCACAGATACGCAGTATTTT. Its translation is CASSLAGASTDTQYF.